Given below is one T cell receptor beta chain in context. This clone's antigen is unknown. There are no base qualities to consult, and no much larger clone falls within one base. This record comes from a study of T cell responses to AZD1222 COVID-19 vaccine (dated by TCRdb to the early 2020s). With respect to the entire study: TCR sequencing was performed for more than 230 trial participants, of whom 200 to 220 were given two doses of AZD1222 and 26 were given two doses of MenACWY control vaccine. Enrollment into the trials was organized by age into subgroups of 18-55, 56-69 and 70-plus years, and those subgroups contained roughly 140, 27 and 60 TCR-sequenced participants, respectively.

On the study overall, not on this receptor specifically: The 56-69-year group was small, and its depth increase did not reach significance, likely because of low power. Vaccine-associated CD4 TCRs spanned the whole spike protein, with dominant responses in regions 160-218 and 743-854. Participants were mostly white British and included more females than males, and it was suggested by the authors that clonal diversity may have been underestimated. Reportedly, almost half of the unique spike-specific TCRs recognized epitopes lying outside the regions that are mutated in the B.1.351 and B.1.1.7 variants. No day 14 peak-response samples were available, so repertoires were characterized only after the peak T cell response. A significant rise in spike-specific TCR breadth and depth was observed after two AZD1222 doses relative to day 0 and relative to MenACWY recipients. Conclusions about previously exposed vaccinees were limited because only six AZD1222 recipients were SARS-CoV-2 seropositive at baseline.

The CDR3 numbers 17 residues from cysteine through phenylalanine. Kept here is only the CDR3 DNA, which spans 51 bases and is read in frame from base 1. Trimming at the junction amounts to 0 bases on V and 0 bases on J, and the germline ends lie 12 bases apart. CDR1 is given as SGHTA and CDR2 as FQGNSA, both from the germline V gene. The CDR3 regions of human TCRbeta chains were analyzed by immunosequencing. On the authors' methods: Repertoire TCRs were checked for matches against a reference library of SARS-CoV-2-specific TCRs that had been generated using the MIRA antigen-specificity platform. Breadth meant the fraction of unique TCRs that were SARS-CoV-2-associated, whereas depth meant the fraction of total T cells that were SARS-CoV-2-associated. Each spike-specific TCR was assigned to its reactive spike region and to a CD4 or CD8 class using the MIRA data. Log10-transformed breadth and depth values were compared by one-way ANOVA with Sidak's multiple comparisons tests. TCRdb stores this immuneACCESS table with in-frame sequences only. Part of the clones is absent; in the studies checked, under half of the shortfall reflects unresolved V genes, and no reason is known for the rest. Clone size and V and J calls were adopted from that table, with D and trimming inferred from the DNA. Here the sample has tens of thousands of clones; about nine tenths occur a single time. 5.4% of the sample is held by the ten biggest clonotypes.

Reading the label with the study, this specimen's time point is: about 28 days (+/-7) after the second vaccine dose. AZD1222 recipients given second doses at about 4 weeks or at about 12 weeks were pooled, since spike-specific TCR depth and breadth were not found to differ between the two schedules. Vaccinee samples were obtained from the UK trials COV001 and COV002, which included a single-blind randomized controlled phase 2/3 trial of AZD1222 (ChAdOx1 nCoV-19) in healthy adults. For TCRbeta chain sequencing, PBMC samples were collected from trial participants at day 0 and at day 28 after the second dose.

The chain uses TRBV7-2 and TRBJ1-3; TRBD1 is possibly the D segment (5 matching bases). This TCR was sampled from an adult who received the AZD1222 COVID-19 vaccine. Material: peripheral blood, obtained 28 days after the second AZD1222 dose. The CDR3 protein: CASSLAGGTFSGNTIYF. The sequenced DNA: TGTGCCAGCAGCTTAGCGGGCGGGACCTTCTCTGGAAACACCATATATTTT.